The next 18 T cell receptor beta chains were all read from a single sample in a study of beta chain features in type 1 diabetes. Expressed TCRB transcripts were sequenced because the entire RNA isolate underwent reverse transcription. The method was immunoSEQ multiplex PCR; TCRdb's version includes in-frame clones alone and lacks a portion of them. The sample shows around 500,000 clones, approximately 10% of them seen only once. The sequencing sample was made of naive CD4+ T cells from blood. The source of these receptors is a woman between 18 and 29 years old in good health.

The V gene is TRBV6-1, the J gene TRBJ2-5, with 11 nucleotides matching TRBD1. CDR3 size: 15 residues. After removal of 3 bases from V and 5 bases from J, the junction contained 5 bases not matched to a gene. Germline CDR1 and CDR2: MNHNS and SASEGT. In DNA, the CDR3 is TGTGCCAGCAGTGATGGACAGGGGGCGAAGGAGACCCAGTACTTC. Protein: CASSDGQGAKETQYF.

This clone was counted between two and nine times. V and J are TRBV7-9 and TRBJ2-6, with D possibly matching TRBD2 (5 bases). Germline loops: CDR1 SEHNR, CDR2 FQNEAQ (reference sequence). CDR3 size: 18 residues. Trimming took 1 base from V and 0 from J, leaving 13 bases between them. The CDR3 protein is CASSLGGGLSSGANVLTF. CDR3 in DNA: TGTGCCAGCAGCTTAGGAGGAGGCTTAAGCTCTGGGGCCAACGTCCTGACTTTC.

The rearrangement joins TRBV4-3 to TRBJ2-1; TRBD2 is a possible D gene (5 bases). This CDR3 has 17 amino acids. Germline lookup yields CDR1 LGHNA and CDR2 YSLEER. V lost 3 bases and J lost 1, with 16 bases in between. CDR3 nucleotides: TGCGCCAGCAGCCACCTAATGGGAGCGGATTCCTACAATGAGCAGTTCTTC. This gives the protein CASSHLMGADSYNEQFF.

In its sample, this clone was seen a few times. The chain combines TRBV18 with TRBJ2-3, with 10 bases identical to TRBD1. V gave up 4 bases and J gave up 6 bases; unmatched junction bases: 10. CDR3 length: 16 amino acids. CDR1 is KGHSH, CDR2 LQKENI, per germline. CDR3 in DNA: TGTGCCAGCTCACGGGCCGGGACAGGGGATGCCGATACGCAGTATTTT. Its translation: CASSRAGTGDADTQYF.

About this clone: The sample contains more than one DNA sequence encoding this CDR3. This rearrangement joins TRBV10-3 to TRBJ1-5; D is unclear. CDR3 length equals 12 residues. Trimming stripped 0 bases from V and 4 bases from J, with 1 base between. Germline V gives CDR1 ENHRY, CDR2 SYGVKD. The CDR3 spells CAISESNQPQHF. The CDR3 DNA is TGTGCCATCAGTGAGTCAAATCAGCCCCAGCATTTT.

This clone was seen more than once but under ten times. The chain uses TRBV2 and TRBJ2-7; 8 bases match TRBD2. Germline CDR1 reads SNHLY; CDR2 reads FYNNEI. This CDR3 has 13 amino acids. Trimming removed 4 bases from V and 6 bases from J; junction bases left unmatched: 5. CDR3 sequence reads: CASSVAGFGEQYV. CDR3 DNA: TGTGCCAGCAGTGTAGCGGGGTTTGGCGAGCAGTACGTC.

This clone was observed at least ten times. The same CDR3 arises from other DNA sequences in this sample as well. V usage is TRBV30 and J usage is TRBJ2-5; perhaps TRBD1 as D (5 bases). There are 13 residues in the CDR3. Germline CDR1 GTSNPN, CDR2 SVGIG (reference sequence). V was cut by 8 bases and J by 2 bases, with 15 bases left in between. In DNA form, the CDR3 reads TGTGCCGGGGCAGGGCCGGCTCAAGAGACCCAGTACTTC. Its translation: CAGAGPAQETQYF. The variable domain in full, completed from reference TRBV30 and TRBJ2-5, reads SQTIHQWPATLVQPVGSPLSLECTVEGTSNPNLYWYRQAAGRGLQLLFYSVGIGQISSEVPQNLSASRPQDRQFILSSKKLLLSDSGFYLCAGAGPAQETQYFGPGTRLLVL.

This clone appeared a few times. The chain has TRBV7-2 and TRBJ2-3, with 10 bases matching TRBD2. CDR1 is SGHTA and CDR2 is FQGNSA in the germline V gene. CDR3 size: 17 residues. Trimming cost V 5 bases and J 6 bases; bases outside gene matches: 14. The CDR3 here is CASSQTVAGGFRDTQYF. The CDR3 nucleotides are TGTGCCAGCAGCCAAACGGTAGCGGGGGGCTTCCGGGATACGCAGTATTTT.

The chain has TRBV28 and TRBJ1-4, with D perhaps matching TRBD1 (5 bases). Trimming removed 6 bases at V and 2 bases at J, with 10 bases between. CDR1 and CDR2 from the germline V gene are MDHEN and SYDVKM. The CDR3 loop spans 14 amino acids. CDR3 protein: CASRETVTNEKLFF. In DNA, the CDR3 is TGTGCCAGCAGGGAGACAGTCACTAATGAAAAACTGTTTTTT.

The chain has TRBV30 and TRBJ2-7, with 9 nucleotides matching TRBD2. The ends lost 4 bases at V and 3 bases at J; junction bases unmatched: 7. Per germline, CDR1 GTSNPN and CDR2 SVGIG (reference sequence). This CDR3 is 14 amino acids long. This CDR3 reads CAWNKNSGSYEQYF. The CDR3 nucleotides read TGTGCCTGGAATAAGAATAGCGGGAGCTACGAGCAGTACTTC.

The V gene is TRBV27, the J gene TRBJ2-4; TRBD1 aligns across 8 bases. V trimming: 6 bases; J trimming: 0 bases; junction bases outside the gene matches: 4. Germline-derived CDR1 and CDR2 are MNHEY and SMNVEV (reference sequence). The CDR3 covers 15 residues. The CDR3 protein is CASRRTGLAKNIQYF. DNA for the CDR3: TGTGCCAGCAGAAGGACAGGGTTAGCCAAAAACATTCAGTACTTC.

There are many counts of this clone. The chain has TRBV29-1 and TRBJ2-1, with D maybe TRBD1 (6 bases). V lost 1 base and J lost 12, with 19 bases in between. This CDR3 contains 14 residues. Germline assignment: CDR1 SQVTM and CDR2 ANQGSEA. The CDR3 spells CSVEVDRSVRPQFF. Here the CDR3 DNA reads TGCAGCGTTGAAGTTGACAGGTCGGTCAGGCCGCAGTTCTTC.

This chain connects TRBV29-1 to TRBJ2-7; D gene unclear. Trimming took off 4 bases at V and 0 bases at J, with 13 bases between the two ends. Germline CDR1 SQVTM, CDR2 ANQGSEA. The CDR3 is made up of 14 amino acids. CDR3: CSVGPSGYSYEQYF. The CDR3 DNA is TGCAGCGTTGGACCTTCTGGCTACTCCTACGAGCAGTACTTC.

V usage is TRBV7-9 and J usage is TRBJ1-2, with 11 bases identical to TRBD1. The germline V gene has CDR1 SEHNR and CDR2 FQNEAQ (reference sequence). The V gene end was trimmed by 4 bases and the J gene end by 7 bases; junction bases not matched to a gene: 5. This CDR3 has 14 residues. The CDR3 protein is CASSSVGQGAGYTF. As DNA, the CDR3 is TGTGCCAGCAGCTCAGTTGGACAGGGGGCTGGCTACACCTTC.

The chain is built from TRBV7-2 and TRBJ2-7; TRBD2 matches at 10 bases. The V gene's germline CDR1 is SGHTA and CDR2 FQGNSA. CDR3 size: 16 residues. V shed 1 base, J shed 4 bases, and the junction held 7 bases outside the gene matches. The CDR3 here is CASSLGSGRAMYEQYF. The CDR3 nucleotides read TGTGCCAGCAGCTTAGGCAGCGGGAGGGCCATGTACGAGCAGTACTTC.

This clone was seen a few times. CDR3 DNA sequence: TGTGCCAGCAGCGTCACAGGGGGCGTAGGCGAGCAGTACGTC. It is translated as CASSVTGGVGEQYV. The chain couples TRBV7-2 to TRBJ2-7, with 9 positions matching TRBD1. This CDR3 is 14 amino acids long. Germline values: CDR1 SGHTA, CDR2 FQGNSA. Trimming cost V 5 bases and J 6 bases; bases outside gene matches: 8.

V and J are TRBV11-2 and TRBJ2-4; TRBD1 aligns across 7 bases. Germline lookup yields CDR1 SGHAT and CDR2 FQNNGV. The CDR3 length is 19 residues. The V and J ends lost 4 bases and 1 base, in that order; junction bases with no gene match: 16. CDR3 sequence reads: CASSSRAQGFIVAKNIQYF. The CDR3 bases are TGTGCCAGCAGCTCTAGGGCACAGGGGTTTATTGTTGCCAAAAACATTCAGTACTTC.

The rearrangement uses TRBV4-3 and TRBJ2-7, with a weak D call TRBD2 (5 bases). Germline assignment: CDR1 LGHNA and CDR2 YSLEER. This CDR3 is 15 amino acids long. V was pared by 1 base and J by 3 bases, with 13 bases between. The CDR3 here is CASSQARRPGYEQYF. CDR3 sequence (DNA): TGCGCCAGCAGCCAAGCTAGGAGGCCGGGCTACGAGCAGTACTTC.